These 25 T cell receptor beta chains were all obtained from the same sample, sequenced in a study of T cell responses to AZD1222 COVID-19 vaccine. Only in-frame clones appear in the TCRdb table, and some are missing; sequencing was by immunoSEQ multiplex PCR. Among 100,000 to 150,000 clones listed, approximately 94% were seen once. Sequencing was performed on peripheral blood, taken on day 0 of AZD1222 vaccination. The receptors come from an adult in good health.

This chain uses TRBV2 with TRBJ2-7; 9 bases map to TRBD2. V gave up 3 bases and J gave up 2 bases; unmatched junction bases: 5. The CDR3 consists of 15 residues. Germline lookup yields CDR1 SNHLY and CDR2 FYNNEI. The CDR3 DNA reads TGTGCCAGCAGTGATTTTGCGGGAGGGACCTACGAGCAGTACTTC. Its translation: CASSDFAGGTYEQYF.

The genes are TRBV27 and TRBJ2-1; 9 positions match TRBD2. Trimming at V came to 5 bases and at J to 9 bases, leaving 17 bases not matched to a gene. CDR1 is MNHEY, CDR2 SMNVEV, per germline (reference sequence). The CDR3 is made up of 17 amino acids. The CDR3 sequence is CASSRVRRAGGLFEQFF. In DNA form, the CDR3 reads TGTGCCAGCAGTCGGGTCCGAAGAGCGGGAGGTTTATTTGAGCAGTTCTTC.

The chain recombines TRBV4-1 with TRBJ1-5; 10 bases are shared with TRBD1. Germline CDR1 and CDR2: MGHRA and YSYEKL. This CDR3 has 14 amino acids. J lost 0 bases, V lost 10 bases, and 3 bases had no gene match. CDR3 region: CATGQGGSNQPQHF. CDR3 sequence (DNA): TGCGCCACCGGACAGGGGGGTAGCAATCAGCCCCAGCATTTT.

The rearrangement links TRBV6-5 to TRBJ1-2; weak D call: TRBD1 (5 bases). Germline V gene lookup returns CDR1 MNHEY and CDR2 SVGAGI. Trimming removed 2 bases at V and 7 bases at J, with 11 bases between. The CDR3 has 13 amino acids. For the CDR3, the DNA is TGTGCCAGCAGTTACGGGGGGAGTGGTGGCTACACCTTC. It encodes CASSYGGSGGYTF.

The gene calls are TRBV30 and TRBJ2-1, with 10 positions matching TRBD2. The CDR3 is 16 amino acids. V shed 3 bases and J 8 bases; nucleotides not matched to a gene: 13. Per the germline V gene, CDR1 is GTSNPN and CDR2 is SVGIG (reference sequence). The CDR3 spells CAWSPWDLAGADEQFF. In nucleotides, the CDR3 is TGTGCCTGGAGCCCTTGGGACCTAGCGGGAGCCGATGAGCAGTTCTTC.

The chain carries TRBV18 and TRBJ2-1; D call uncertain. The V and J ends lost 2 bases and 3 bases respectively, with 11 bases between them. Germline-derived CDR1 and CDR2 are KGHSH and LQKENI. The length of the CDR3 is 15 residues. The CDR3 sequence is CASSPSAQFYNEQFF. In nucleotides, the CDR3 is TGTGCCAGCTCACCATCAGCACAGTTCTACAATGAGCAGTTCTTC.

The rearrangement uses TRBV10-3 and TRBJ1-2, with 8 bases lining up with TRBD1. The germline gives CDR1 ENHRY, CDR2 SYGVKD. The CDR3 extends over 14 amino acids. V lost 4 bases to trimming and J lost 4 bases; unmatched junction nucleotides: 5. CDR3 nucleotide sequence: TGTGCCATCAGTGGGGGCAGGGGGCCCTATGGCTACACCTTC. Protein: CAISGGRGPYGYTF.

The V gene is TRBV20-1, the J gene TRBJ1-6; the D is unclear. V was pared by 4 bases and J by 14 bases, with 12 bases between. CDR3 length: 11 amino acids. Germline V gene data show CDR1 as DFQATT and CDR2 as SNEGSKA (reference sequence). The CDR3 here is CSAIKGWSLHF. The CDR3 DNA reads TGCAGTGCTATAAAAGGGTGGTCCCTCCACTTT.

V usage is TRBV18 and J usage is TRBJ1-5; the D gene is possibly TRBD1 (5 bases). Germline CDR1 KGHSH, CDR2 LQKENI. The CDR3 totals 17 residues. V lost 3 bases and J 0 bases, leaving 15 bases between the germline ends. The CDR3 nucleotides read TGTGCCAGCTCACCTCGACGGGGCCCGAATAGCAATCAGCCCCAGCATTTT. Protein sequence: CASSPRRGPNSNQPQHF.

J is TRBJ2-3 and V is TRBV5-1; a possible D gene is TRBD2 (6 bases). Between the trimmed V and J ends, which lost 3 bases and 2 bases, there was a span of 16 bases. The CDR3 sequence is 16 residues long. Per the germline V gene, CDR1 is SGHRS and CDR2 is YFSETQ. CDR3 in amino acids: CASSWLGSPTTDTQYF. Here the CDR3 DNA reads TGCGCCAGCAGCTGGCTCGGGAGCCCCACCACAGATACGCAGTATTTT.

CDR3 DNA: TGCGCCAGCAGCTTTAGGGGACTAGCGGGAGGGGACAATGAGCAGTTCTTC. This sequence encodes CASSFRGLAGGDNEQFF. V and J are TRBV5-1 and TRBJ2-1; 16 bases line up with TRBD2. The V gene end was trimmed by 2 bases and the J gene end by 5 bases; junction bases not matched to a gene: 4. CDR3 length: 17 amino acids. Looked up from germline, CDR1 is SGHRS and CDR2 is YFSETQ.

CDR3 sequence (DNA): TGTGCCAGTCTCGCTTTTGGACTAGCGGATTACAATGAGCAGTTCTTC. This codes for CASLAFGLADYNEQFF. This sequence joins TRBV27 and TRBJ2-1; 10 bases are a match to TRBD2. CDR3 length: 16 amino acids. V lost 9 bases, J lost 4 bases, and 12 bases stayed unmatched. CDR1 is MNHEY and CDR2 is SMNVEV in the germline V gene (reference sequence).

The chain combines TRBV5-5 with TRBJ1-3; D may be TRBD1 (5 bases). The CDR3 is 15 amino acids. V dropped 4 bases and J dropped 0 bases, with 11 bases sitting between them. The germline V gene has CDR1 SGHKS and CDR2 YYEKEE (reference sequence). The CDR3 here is CASSTRQLSGNTIYF. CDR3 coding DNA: TGTGCCAGCAGCACCCGACAGCTCTCTGGAAACACCATATATTTT.

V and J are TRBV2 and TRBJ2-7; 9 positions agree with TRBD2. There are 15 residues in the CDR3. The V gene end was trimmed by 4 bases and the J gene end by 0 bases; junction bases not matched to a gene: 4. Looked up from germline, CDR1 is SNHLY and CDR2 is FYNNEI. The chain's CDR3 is CASSASGRSSYEQYF. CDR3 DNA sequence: TGTGCCAGCAGTGCGAGCGGGAGGTCCTCCTACGAGCAGTACTTC.

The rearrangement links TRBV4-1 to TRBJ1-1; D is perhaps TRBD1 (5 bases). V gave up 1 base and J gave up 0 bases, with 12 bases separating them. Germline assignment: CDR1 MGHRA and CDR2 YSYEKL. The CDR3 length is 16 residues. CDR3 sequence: CASSQVSGRMNTEAFF. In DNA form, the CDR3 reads TGCGCCAGCAGCCAAGTATCGGGACGGATGAACACTGAAGCTTTCTTT.

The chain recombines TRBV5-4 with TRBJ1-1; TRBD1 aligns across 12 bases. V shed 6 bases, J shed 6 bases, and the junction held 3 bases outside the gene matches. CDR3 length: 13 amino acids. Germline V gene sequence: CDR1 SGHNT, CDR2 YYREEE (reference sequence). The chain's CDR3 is CASIRDRGPEAFF. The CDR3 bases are TGTGCCAGCATCCGGGACAGGGGGCCTGAAGCTTTCTTT.

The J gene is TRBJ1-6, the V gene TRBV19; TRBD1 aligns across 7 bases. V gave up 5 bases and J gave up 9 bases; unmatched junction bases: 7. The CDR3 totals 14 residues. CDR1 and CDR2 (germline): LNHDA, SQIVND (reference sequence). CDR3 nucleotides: TGTGCCAGTAGTCGAGGGACAGTTCCTTCACCCCTCCACTTT. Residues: CASSRGTVPSPLHF.

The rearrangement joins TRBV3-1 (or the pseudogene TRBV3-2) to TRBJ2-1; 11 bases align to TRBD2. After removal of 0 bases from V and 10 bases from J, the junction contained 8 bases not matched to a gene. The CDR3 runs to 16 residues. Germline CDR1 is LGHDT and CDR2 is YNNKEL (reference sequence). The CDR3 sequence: CASSQDSLAGGREQFF. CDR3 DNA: TGTGCCAGCAGCCAAGATTCGCTAGCGGGAGGAAGGGAGCAGTTCTTC.

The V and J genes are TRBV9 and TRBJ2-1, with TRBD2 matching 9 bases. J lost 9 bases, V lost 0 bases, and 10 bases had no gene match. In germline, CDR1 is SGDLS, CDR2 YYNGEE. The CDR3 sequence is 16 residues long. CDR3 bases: TGTGCCAGCAGCGTAGGGTGGACTAGCGTATGGGGTGAGCAGTTCTTC. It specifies CASSVGWTSVWGEQFF.

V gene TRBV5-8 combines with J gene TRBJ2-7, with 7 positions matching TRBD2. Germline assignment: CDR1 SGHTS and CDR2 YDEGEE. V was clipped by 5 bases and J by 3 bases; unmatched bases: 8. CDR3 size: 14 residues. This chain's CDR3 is CASSPPGRLYEQYF. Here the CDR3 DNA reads TGTGCCAGCAGTCCGCCCGGGAGGCTCTACGAGCAGTACTTC. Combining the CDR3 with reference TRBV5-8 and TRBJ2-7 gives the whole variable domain EAGVTQSPTHLIKTRGQQATLRCSPISGHTSVYWYQQALGLGLQFLLWYDEGEERNRGNFPPRFSGRQFPNYSSELNVNALELEDSALYLCASSPPGRLYEQYFGPGTRLTVT.

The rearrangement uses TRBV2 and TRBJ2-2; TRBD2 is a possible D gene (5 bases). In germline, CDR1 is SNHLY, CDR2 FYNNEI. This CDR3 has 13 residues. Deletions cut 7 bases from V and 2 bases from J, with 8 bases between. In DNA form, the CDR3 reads TGTGCCAGCAACGGACTTAACACCGGGGAGCTGTTTTTT. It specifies CASNGLNTGELFF. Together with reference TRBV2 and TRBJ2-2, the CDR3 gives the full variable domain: EPEVTQTPSHQVTQMGQEVILRCVPISNHLYFYWYRQILGQKVEFLVSFYNNEISEKSEIFDDQFSVERPDGSNFTLKIRSTKLEDSAMYFCASNGLNTGELFFGEGSRLTVL.

CDR3 region: CASSKDSGGNQPQHF. CDR3 DNA sequence: TGTGCCAGCAGCAAGGACTCCGGGGGCAATCAGCCCCAGCATTTT. The rearrangement links TRBV7-9 to TRBJ1-5; D is undetermined. The germline V and J ends were trimmed by 5 bases and 2 bases, with 13 bases remaining between them. The germline gives CDR1 SEHNR, CDR2 FQNEAQ (reference sequence). The CDR3 loop spans 15 amino acids.

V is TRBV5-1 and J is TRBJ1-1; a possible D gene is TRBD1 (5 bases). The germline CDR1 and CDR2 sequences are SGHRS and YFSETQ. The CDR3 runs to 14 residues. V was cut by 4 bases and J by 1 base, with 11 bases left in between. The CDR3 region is CASSAGPSNTEAFF. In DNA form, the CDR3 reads TGCGCCAGCAGCGCGGGACCATCGAACACTGAAGCTTTCTTT.

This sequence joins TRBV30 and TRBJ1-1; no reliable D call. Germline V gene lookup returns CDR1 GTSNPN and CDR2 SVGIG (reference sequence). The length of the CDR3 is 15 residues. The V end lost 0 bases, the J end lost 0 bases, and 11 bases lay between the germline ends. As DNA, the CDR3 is TGTGCCTGGAGTGTACCGGCCCCAATGAACACTGAAGCTTTCTTT. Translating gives CAWSVPAPMNTEAFF.

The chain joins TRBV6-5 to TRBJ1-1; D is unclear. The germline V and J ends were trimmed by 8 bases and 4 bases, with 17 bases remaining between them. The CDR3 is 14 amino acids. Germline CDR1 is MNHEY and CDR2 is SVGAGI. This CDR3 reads CASWRVIGSTEAFF. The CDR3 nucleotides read TGTGCCAGCTGGCGGGTCATTGGATCCACTGAAGCTTTCTTT.